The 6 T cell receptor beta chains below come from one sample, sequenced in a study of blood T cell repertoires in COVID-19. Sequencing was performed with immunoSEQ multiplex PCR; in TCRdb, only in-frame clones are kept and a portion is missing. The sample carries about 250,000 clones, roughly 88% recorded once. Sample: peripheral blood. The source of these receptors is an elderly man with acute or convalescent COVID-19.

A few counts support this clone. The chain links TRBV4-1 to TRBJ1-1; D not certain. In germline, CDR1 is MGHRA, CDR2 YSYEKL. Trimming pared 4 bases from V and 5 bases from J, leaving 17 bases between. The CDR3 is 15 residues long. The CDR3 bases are TGCGCCAGCAGCCCCGGGGAGGCCCGAAGGACTGAAGCTTTCTTT. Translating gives CASSPGEARRTEAFF.

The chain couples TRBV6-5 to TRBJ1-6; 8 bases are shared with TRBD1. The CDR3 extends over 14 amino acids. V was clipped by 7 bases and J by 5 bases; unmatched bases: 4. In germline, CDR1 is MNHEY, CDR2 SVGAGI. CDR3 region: CASNPGQDNSPLHF. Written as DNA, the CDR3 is TGTGCCAGCAATCCGGGACAGGATAATTCACCCCTCCACTTT.

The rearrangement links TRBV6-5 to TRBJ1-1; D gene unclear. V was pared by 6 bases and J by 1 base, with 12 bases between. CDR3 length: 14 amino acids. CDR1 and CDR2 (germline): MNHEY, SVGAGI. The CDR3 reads CASRLSETNTEAFF. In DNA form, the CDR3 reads TGTGCCAGCAGGCTTAGCGAGACGAACACTGAAGCTTTCTTT.

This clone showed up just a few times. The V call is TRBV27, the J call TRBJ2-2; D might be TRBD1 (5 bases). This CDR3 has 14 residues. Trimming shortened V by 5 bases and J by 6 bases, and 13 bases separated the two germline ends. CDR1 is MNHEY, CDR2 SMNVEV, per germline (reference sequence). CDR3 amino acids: CASSNRIRAGELFF. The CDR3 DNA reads TGTGCCAGCAGTAACAGGATTCGGGCCGGGGAGCTGTTTTTT.

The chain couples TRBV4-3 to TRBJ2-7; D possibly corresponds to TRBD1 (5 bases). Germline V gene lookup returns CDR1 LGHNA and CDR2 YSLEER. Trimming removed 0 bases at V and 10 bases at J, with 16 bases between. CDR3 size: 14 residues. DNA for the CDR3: TGCGCCAGCAGCCAAGATCCCAGTGGGCAGGGTCAGTACTTC. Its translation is CASSQDPSGQGQYF.

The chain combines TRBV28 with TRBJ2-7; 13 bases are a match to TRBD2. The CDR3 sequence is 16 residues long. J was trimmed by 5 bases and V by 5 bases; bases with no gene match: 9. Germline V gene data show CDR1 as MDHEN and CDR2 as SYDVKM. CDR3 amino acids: CASSPGTSGKSNEQYF. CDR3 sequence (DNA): TGTGCCAGCAGTCCGGGGACTAGCGGGAAATCGAACGAGCAGTACTTC. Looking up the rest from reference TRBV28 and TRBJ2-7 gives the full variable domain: DVKVTQSSRYLVKRTGEKVFLECVQDMDHENMFWYRQDPGLGLRLIYFSYDVKMKEKGDIPEGYSVSREKKERFSLILESASTNQTSMYLCASSPGTSGKSNEQYFGPGTRLTVT.